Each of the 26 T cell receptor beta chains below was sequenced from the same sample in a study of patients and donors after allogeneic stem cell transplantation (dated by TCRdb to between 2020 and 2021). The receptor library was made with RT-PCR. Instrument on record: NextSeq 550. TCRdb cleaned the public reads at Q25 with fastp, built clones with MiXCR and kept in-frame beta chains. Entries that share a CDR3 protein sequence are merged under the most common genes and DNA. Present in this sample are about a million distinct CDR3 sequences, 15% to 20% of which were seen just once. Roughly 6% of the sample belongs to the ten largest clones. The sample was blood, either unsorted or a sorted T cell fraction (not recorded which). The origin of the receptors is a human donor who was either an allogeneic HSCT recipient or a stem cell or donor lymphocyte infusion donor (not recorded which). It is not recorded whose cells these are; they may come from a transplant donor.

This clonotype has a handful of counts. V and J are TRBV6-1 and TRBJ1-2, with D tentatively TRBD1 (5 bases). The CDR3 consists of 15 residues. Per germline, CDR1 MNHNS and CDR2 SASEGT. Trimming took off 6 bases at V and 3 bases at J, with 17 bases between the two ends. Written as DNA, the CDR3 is TGTGCCAGCAGACCGAGAAGGGGTGGGGACTATGGCTACACCTTC. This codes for CASRPRRGGDYGYTF.

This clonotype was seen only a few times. For the CDR3, the DNA is TGTGCCAGCAGTGATTCGGGGTCGCCCCTGAACACTGAAGCTTTCTTT. Its protein product is CASSDSGSPLNTEAFF. J is TRBJ1-1 and V is TRBV6-1, with D hard to call. The CDR3 has 16 amino acids. The V gene's germline CDR1 is MNHNS and CDR2 SASEGT. Deletions cut 3 bases from V and 0 bases from J, with 14 bases between.

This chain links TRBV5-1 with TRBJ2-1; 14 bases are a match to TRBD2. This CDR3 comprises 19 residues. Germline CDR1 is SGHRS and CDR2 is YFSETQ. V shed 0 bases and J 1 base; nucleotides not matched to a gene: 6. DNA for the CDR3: TGCGCCAGCAGCTTGGATGGGACTAGCGGGAGAGGGTCCTACAATGAGCAGTTCTTC. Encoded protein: CASSLDGTSGRGSYNEQFF.

The chain's CDR3 is CASSSLTSGDFNEQFF. The CDR3 region has the DNA TGTGCCAGCAGTTCCCTCACTAGCGGGGATTTCAATGAGCAGTTCTTC. The rearrangement uses TRBV6-2 or TRBV6-3 and TRBJ2-1; TRBD2 agrees at 10 bases. V shed 4 bases and J 6 bases; nucleotides not matched to a gene: 9. This CDR3 has 16 residues. CDR1 and CDR2 from the germline V gene are MNHEY and SVGEGT.

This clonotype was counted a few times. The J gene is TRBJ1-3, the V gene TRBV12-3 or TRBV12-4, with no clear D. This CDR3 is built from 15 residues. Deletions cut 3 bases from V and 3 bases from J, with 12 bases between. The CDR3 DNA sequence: TGTGCCAGCAGTTTGCCGGGAACGGGTGGAAACACCATATATTTT. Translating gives CASSLPGTGGNTIYF.

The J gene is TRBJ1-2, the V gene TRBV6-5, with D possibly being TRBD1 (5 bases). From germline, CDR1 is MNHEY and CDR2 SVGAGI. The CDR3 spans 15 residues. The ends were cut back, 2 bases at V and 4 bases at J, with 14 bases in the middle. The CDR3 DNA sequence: TGTGCCAGCAGTTACGGGGAGGGGCGCAGCTATGGCTACACCTTC. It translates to CASSYGEGRSYGYTF.

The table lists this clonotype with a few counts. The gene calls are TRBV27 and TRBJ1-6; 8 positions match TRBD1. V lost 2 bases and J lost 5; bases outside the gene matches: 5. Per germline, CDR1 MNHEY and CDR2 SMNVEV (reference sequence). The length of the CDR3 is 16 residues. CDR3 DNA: TGTGCCAGCAGTTTAGGTCCGGGACAGGATAATTCACCCCTCCACTTT. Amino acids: CASSLGPGQDNSPLHF.

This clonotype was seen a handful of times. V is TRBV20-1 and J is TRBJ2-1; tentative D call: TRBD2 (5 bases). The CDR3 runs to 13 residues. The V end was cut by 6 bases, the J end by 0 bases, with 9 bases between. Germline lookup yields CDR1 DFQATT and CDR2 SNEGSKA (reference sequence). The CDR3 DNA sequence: TGCAGTGCGGACTTATTCTCCTACAATGAGCAGTTCTTC. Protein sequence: CSADLFSYNEQFF.

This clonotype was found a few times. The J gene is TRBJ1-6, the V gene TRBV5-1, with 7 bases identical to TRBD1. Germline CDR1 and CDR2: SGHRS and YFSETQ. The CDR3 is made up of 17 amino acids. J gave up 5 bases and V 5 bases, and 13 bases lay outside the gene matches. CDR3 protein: CASSGSDGTANNSPLHF. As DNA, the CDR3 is TGCGCCAGCAGTGGGTCCGACGGGACAGCTAATAATTCACCCCTCCACTTT.

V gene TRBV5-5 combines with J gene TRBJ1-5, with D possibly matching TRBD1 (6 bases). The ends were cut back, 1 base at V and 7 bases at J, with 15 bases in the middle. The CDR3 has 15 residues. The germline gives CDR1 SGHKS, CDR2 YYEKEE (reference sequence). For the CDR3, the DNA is TGTGCCAGCAGCTTGAATAACAGGGATTACCAGCCCCAGCATTTT. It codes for CASSLNNRDYQPQHF.

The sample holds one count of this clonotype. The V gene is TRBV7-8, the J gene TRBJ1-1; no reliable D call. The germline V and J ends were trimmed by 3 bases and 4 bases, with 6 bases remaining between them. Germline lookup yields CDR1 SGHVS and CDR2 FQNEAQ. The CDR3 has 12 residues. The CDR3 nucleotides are TGTGCCAGCAGCTTGGCCCTCACTGAAGCTTTCTTT. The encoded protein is CASSLALTEAFF.

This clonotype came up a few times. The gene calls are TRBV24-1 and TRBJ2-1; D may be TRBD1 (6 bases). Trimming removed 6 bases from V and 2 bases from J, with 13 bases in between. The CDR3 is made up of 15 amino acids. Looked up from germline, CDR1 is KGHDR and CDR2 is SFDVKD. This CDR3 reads CATSMRGNTYNEQFF. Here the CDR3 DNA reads TGTGCCACCAGTATGAGGGGGAACACCTACAATGAGCAGTTCTTC.

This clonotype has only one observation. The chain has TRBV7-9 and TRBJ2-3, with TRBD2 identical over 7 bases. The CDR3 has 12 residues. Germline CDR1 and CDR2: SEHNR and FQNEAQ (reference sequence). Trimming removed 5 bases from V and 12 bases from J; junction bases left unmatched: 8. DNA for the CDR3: TGTGCCAGCAGCAAGGGACTATCAGTACAGTATTTT. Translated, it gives CASSKGLSVQYF.

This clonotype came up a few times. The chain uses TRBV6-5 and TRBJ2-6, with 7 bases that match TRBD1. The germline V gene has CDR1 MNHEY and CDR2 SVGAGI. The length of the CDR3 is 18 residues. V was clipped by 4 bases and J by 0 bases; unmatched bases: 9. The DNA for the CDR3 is TGTGCCAGCAGTTGGAACAGGGGCACCAACTCTGGGGCCAACGTCCTGACTTTC. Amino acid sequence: CASSWNRGTNSGANVLTF.

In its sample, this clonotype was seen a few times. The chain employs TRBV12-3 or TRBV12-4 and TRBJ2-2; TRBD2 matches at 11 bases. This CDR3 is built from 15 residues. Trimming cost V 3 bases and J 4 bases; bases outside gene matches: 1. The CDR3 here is CASSFSGGATGELFF. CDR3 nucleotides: TGTGCCAGCAGTTTTAGCGGGGGGGCCACCGGGGAGCTGTTTTTT.

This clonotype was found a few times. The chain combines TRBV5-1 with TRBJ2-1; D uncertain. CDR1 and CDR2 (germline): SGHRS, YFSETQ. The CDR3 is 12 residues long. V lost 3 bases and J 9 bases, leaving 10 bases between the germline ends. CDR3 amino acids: CASSYELGEQFF. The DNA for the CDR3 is TGCGCCAGCAGCTACGAGTTGGGTGAGCAGTTCTTC.

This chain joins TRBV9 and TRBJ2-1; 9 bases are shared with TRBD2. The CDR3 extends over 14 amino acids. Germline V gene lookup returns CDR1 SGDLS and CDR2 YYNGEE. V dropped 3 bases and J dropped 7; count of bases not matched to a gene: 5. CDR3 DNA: TGTGCCAGCAGCGCCGGGACTAGCTGGAATGAGCAGTTCTTC. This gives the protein CASSAGTSWNEQFF.

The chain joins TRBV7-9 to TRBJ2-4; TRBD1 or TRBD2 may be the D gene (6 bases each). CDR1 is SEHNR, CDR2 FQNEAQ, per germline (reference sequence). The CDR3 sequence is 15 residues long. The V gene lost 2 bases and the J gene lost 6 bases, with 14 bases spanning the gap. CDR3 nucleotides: TGTGCCAGCAGCTTAATTGGGGGGCAGGGAAACATTCAGTACTTC. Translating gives CASSLIGGQGNIQYF.

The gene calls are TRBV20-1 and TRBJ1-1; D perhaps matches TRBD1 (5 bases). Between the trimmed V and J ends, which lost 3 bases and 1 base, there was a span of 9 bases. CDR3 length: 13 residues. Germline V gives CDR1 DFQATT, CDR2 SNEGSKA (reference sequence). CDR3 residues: CSASWGKNTEAFF. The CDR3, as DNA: TGCAGTGCTAGTTGGGGCAAGAACACTGAAGCTTTCTTT.

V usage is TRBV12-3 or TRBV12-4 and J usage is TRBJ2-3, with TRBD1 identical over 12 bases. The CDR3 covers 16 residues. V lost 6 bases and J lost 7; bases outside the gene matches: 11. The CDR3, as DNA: TGTGCCAGCAGCCGCTCCGGGACAGGGGGCTTTAATACGCAGTATTTT. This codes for CASSRSGTGGFNTQYF.

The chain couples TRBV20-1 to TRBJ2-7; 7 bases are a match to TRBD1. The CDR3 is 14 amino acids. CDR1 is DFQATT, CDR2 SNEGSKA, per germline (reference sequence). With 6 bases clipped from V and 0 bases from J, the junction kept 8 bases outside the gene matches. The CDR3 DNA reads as TGCAGTGCCCAAAGGGGACAGAGCTCCTACGAGCAGTACTTC. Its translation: CSAQRGQSSYEQYF.

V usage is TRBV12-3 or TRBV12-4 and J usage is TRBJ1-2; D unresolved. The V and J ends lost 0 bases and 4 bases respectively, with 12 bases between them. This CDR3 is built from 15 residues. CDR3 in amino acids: CASSLAPGLAYGYTF. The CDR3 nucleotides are TGTGCCAGCAGTTTAGCGCCGGGCCTTGCCTATGGCTACACCTTC.

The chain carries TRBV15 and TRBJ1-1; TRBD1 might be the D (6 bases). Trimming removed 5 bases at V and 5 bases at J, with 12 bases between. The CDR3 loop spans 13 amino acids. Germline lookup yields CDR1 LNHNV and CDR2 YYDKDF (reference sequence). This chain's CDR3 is CATSGSRGTEAFF. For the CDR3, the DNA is TGTGCCACCAGCGGGAGCAGGGGTACTGAAGCTTTCTTT.

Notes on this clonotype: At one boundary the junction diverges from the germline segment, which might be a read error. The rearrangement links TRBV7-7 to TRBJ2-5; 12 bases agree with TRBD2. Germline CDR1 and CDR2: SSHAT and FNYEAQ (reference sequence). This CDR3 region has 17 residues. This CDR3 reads CASSLGRTSGDQETQYF. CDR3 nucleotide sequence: TGTGCTAGCAGCTTAGGGAGGACTAGCGGGGACCAAGAGACCCAGTACTTC. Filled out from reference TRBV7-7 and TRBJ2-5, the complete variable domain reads GAGVSQSPRYKVTKRGQDVTLRCDPISSHATLYWYQQALGQGPEFLTYFNYEAQPDKSGLPSDRFSAERPEGSISTLTIQRTEQRDSAMYRCASSLGRTSGDQETQYFGPGTRLLVL.

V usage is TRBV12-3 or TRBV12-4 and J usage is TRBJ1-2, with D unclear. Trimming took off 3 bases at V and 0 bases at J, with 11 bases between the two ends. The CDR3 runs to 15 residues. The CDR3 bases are TGTGCCAGCAGTTTTATGTTAAGAGCTAACTATGGCTACACCTTC. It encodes CASSFMLRANYGYTF.

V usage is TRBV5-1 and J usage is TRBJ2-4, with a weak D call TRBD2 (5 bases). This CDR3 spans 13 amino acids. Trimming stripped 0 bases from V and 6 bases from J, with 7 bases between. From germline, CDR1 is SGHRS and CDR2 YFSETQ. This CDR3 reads CASSLGAGNIQYF. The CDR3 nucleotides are TGCGCCAGCAGCTTGGGGGCGGGAAACATTCAGTACTTC. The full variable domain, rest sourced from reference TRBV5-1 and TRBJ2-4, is KAGVTQTPRYLIKTRGQQVTLSCSPISGHRSVSWYQQTPGQGLQFLFEYFSETQRNKGNFPGRFSGRQFSNSRSEMNVSTLELGDSALYLCASSLGAGNIQYFGAGTRLSVL.